This T cell receptor (beta chain) was recorded in a study of T cell repertoires in cytomegalovirus infection. As for the study in general: Recently identified HLA-C-restricted and well-studied HLA-B-restricted CMV epitopes were used. Study-level results: CMV carriers having the relevant HLA were flagged by cumulative public TCR beta family frequency. HLA-C-restricted CMV-specific TCR beta clonotypes were dominant in the ex vivo response.

One entry per CDR3 protein results from TCRdb running MiXCR on the reads. The repertoire holds approximately 73,000 distinct CDR3 sequences, with approximately 42% as singletons. Worth noting for this clonotype: The antigen is unknown.

V shed 6 bases and J shed 3 bases, with 9 bases lying between them. Germline CDR1 reads MNHNS; CDR2 reads SASEGT. The CDR3 extends over 13 amino acids. The TCR was taken from a human donor in good health (CMV status not recorded). Some clones in this sample may be carry-over from other donors' samples. Sequencing used CD8+ T cells from cultured PBMCs, obtained from culture after CMV antigen stimulation. The V gene is TRBV6-1, the J gene TRBJ2-1; TRBD1 might be the D (5 bases). The CDR3 region is CASRKGVYNEQFF. CDR3 coding DNA: TGTGCCAGCAGAAAAGGGGTCTACAATGAGCAGTTCTTC.